This TCR beta chain was observed in a study of PD-L1 blockade in urothelial cancer. Study context: Of about 29 patients, around 25 were males with bladder-origin urothelial cancer. The authors examined blood 3 weeks (second dose) and 6 weeks after treatment start.

Points on this clone: Its cognate antigen is unknown.

Only in-frame clones appear in the TCRdb table, and some are missing; sequencing was by immunoSEQ multiplex PCR. Of about 39,000 clones in the sample, approximately 90% were seen once. Indicated time point: pretreatment peripheral blood. Each patient gave between 1 and 8 samples of peripheral blood mononuclear cells, which were collected pretreatment and during treatment. Notes on the study in general: Enhanced expansion of tumor-associated blood clones at 3 weeks characterized durable-benefit patients.

CDR1 and CDR2 from the germline V gene are MRHNA and SNTAGT. The CDR3 totals 18 residues. Trimming removed 6 bases from V and 5 bases from J; junction bases left unmatched: 18. This clonotype was sampled from a woman aged 60-70 years with urothelial cancer. The chain uses TRBV6-4 and TRBJ2-4, with 8 bases identical to TRBD1. This sample comprised PBMCs, obtained around atezolizumab (anti-PD-L1) treatment. Here the CDR3 DNA reads TGTGCCAGCAGCAAAGAAAAAAGCAGGGGGCGAGGGGAAAACATTCAGTACTTC. This codes for CASSKEKSRGRGENIQYF.